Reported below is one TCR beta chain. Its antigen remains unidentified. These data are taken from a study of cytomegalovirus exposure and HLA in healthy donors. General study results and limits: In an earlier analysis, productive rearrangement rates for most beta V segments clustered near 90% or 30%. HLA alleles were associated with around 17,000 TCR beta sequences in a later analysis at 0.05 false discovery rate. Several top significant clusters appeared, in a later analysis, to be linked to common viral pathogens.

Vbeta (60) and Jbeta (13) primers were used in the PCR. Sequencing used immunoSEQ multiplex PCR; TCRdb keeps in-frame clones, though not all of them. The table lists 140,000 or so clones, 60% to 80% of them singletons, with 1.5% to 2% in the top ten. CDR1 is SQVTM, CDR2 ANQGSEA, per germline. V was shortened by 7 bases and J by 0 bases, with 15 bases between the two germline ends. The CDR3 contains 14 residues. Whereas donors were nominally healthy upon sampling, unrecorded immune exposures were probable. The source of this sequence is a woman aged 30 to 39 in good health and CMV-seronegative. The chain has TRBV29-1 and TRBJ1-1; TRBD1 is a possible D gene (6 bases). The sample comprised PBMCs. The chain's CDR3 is CSAQTGSMNTEAFF. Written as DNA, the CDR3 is TGCAGCGCTCAGACAGGTTCCATGAACACTGAAGCTTTCTTT.